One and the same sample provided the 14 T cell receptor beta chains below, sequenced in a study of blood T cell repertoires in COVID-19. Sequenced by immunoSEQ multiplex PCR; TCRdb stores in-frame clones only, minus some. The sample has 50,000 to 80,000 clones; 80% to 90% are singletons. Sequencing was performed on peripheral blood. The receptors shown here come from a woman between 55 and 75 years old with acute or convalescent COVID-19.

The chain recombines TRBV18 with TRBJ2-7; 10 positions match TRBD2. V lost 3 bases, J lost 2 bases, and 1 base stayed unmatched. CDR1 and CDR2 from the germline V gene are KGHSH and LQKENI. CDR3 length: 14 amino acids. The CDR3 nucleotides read TGTGCCAGCTCACCTAGCGGGGGGCCCTACGAGCAGTACTTC. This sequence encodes CASSPSGGPYEQYF.

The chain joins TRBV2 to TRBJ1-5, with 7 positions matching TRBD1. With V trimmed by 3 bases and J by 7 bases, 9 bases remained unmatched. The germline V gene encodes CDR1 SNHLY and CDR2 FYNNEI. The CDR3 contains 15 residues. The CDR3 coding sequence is TGTGCCAGCAGTGAGGTTCTCAGGGGGATGCAGCCCCAGCATTTT. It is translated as CASSEVLRGMQPQHF.

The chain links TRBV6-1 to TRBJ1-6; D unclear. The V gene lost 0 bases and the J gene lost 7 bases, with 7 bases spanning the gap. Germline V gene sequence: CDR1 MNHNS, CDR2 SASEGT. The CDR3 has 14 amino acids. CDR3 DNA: TGTGCCAGCAGTGAAGCCGGGAGCAATTCACCCCTCCACTTT. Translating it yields CASSEAGSNSPLHF.

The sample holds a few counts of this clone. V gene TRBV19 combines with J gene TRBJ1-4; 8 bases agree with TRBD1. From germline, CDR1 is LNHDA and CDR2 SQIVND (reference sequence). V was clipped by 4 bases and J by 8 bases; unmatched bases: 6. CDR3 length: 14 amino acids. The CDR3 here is CASSNTGGLEKLFF. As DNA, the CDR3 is TGTGCCAGTAGTAACACAGGGGGATTAGAAAAACTGTTTTTT.

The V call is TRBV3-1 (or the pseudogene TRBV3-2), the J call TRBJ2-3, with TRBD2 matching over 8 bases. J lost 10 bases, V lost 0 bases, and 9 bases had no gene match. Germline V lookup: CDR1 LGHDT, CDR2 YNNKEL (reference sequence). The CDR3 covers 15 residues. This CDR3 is CASSQEGTRKAAQYF. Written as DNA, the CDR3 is TGTGCCAGCAGCCAAGAGGGGACTAGGAAAGCGGCGCAGTATTTT.

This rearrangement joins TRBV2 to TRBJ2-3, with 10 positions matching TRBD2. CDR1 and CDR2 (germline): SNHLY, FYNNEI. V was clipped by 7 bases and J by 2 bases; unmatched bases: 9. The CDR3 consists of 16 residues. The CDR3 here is CASITGLAFYTDTQYF. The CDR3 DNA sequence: TGTGCCAGCATAACGGGACTAGCGTTTTACACAGATACGCAGTATTTT.

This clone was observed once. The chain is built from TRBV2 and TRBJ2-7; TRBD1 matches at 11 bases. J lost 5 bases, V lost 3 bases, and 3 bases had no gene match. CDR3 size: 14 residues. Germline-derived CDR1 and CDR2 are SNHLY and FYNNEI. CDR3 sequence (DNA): TGTGCCAGCAGTGAGGGACAGGGGGGCCACGAGCAGTACTTC. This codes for CASSEGQGGHEQYF.

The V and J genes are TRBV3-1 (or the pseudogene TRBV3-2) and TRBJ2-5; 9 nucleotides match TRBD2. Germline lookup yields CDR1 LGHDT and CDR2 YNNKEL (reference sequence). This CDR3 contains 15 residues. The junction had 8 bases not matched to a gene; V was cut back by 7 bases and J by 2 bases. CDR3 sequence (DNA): TGTGCCAGCAACGTTCGGGGACTAGCACAAGAGACCCAGTACTTC. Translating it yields CASNVRGLAQETQYF.

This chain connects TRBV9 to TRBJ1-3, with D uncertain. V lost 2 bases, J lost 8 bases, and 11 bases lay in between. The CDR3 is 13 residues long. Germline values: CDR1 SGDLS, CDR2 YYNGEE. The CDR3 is CASSVFNGDTIYF. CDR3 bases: TGTGCCAGCAGCGTCTTTAACGGGGACACCATATATTTT.

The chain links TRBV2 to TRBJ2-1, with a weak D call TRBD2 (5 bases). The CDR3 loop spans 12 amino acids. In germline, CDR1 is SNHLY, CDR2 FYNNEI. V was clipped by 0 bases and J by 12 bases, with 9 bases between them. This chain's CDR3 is CASSEALSGQFF. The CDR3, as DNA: TGTGCCAGCAGTGAAGCGCTAAGCGGGCAGTTCTTC.

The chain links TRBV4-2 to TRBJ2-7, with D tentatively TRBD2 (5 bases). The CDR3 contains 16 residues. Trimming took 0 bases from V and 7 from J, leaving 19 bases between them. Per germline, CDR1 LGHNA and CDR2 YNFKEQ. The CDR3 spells CASSQDSGLGIREQYF. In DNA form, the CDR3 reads TGTGCCAGCAGCCAAGATAGTGGACTTGGGATTCGGGAGCAGTACTTC.

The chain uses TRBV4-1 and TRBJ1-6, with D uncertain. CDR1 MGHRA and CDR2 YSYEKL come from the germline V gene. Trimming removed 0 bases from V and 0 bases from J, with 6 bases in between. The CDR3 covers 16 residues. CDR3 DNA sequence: TGCGCCAGCAGCCAAGAAAGGAGCTCCTATAATTCACCCCTCCACTTT. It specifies CASSQERSSYNSPLHF.

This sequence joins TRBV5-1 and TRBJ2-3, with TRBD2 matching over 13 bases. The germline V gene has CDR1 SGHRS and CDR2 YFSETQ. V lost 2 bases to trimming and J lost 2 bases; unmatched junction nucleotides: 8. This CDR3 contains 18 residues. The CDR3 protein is CASSLTPGLAGNTDTQYF. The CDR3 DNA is TGCGCCAGCAGCTTAACTCCGGGACTAGCGGGAAACACAGATACGCAGTATTTT.

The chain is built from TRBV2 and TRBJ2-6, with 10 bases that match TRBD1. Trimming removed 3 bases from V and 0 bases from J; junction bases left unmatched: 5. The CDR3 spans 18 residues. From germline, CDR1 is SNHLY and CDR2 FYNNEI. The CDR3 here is CASSDGDRGFSGANVLTF. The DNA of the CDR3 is TGTGCCAGCAGTGATGGGGACAGGGGTTTCTCTGGGGCCAACGTCCTGACTTTC.